The clone carrying this T cell receptor (beta chain) was detected only once. The sample originates from a study of CD8 T cells in Susac syndrome. Per germline, CDR1 DFQATT and CDR2 SNEGSKA (reference sequence). The CDR3 is made up of 14 amino acids. The J segment lost 3 bases and the V segment lost 2 bases, leaving 2 bases of the junction unmatched. The authors sequenced TCR beta from blood CD8+ and CD4+ T cells. The multiple sclerosis control cohort comprised treatment-naive individuals presenting with stable or active relapsing-remitting disease. CD8+ and CD4+ T cells were negatively isolated; TEMRA cells were FACS-enriched. RNA totalling about 0.5 to 1 ug underwent reverse transcription with random hexamers. TCRdb called the immunoSEQ multiplex PCR reads again in MiXCR, with one record for every CDR3 protein. The data show under 250,000 distinct CDR3 sequences, approximately 92% seen once.

This receptor was identified in a human donor with multiple sclerosis. The sequenced material came from CD4+ T cells from PBMCs. The chain uses TRBV20-1 and TRBJ2-3, with TRBD2 matching 10 bases. CDR3 in amino acids: CSARLAGATDTQYF. The DNA for the CDR3 is TGCAGTGCTAGACTAGCGGGAGCTACAGATACGCAGTATTTT.